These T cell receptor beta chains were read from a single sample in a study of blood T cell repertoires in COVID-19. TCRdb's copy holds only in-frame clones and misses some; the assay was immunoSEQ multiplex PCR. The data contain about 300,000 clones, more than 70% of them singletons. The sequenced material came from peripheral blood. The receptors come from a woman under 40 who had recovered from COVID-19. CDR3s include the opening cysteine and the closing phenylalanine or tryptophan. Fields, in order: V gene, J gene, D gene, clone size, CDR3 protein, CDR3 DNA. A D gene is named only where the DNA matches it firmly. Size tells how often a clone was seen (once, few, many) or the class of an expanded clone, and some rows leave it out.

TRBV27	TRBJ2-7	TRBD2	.	CASSLKPMAGAGGLSYEQYF	TGTGCCAGCAGTTTGAAACCCATGGCGGGGGCGGGGGGCCTCTCCTACGAGCAGTACTTC
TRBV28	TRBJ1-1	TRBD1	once	CASSSLPRQGRDTEAFF	TGTGCCAGCAGTTCTCTCCCCCGACAGGGGAGAGACACTGAAGCTTTCTTT
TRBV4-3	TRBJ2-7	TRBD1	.	CASSQRQGAPYEQYF	TGCGCCAGCAGCCAACGACAGGGGGCGCCCTACGAGCAGTACTTC
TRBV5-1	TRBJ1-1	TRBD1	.	CASSPQGASTEAFF	TGCGCCAGCAGCCCGCAGGGGGCGAGCACTGAAGCTTTCTTT
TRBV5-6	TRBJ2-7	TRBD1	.	CASSLGSTGQGMYEQYF	TGTGCCAGCAGCTTGGGATCCACGGGACAGGGGATGTACGAGCAGTACTTC
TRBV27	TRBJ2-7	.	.	CASSPLETYEQYF	TGTGCCAGCAGTCCACTTGAGACCTACGAGCAGTACTTC
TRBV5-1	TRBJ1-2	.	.	CASSLVGSHPGGYTF	TGCGCCAGCAGCTTGGTCGGCAGTCACCCGGGAGGCTACACCTTC
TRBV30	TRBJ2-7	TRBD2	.	CAWGQRGGLEQYF	TGTGCCTGGGGCCAGCGGGGGGGCCTCGAGCAGTACTTC
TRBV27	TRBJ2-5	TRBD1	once	CASSPGTGDGVRYF	TGTGCCAGCAGTCCCGGGACAGGGGATGGGGTCCGGTACTTC
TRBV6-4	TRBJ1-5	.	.	CASSDSGRKELCGNQPQHF	TGTGCCAGCAGTGACTCAGGCAGGAAGGAATTATGTGGCAATCAGCCCCAGCATTTT
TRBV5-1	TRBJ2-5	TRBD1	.	CASSVGTGLPHRETQYF	TGCGCCAGCAGTGTAGGGACAGGGCTCCCCCACCGAGAGACCCAGTACTTC
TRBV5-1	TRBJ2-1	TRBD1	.	CASSFGTALDNEQFF	TGCGCCAGCAGCTTCGGGACAGCTCTAGACAATGAGCAGTTCTTC
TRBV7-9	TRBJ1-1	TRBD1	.	CASSDNRLRQGGTEAFF	TGTGCCAGCAGCGATAATCGGCTACGACAGGGGGGGACTGAAGCTTTCTTT
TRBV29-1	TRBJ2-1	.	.	CSVGSGGTYSYNEQFF	TGCAGCGTTGGCTCAGGTGGGACTTACTCCTACAATGAGCAGTTCTTC
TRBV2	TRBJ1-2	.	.	CASSYLGRGGYTF	TGTGCCAGCAGTTACTTGGGGAGAGGTGGCTACACCTTC
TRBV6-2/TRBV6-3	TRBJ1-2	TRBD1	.	CASSYAKQGAYGYTF	TGTGCCAGCAGTTACGCCAAACAGGGGGCGTATGGCTACACCTTC
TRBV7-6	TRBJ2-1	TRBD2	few	CASSPQIAGTRDEQFF	TGTGCCAGCAGCCCACAAATAGCGGGAACAAGGGATGAGCAGTTCTTC
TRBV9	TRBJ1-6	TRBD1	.	CASSPAGTDNSPLHF	TGTGCCAGCAGCCCGGCCGGGACAGATAATTCACCCCTCCACTTT
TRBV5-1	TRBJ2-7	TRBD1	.	CASSLGQGVLYEQYF	TGCGCCAGCAGCTTGGGACAGGGGGTTCTCTACGAGCAGTACTTC
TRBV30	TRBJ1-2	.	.	CAWSYRAVGYTF	TGTGCCTGGAGTTACAGGGCTGTAGGCTACACCTTC
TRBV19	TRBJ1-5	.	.	CASAHRDSNQPQHF	TGTGCCAGTGCTCACAGGGATTCCAATCAGCCCCAGCATTTT
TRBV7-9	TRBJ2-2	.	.	CASLPLGGPNTGELFF	TGTGCCAGCCTTCCTTTGGGGGGGCCGAACACCGGGGAGCTGTTTTTT
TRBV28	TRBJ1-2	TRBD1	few	CASSSGQGNYGYTF	TGTGCCAGCAGTTCGGGACAGGGAAACTATGGCTACACCTTC
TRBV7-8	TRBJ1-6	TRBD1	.	CASRPTGGGYNSPLHF	TGTGCCAGCAGACCAACAGGGGGCGGATATAATTCACCCCTCCACTTT
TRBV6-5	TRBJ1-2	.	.	CASRRGNGYTF	TGTGCCAGCAGAAGGGGTAATGGCTACACCTTC
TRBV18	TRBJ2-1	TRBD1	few	CASSTEGGGEQFF	TGTGCCAGCTCGACTGAAGGGGGCGGTGAGCAGTTCTTC
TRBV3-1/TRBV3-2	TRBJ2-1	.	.	CASSLAHFGQFF	TGTGCCAGCAGCCTCGCCCACTTTGGGCAGTTCTTC
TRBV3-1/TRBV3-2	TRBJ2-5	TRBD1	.	CASSPRDRGGETQYF	TGTGCCAGCAGCCCCCGGGACAGGGGGGGAGAGACCCAGTACTTC
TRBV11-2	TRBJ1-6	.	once	CASSSKTGPNSPLHF	TGTGCCAGCAGCTCTAAGACAGGACCTAATTCACCCCTCCACTTT
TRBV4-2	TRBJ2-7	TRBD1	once	CASSQGTGPLYEQYF	TGTGCCAGCAGCCAAGGGACAGGGCCCCTCTACGAGCAGTACTTC
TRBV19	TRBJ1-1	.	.	CASTFRGTGGTEAFF	TGTGCCAGTACGTTCAGGGGAACGGGAGGCACTGAAGCTTTCTTT
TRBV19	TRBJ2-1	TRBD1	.	CASSPQSGTGNNEQFF	TGTGCCAGTAGTCCACAATCCGGGACAGGGAACAATGAGCAGTTCTTC
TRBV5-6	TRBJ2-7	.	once	CASNKVGTGDYEQYF	TGTGCCAGCAACAAAGTGGGAACGGGGGACTACGAGCAGTACTTC
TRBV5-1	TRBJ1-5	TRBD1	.	CASSVEGGVNQPQHF	TGCGCCAGCAGCGTTGAAGGGGGCGTCAATCAGCCCCAGCATTTT
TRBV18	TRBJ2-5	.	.	CASSPNGGKETQYF	TGTGCCAGCTCACCCAACGGAGGGAAGGAGACCCAGTACTTC
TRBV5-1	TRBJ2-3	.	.	CASSLRTDTQYF	TGCGCCAGCAGTCTCCGCACAGATACGCAGTATTTT
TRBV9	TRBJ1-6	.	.	CASSVGRGEGYNSPLHF	TGTGCCAGCAGCGTAGGACGAGGGGAGGGATATAATTCACCCCTCCACTTT
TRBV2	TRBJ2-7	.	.	CASIGGVSYEQYF	TGTGCCAGCATAGGGGGGGTGTCCTACGAGCAGTACTTC
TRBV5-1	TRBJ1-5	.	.	CASSQTGGGSQPQHF	TGCGCCAGCAGTCAGACAGGCGGGGGGAGTCAGCCCCAGCATTTT
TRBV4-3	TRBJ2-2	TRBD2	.	CASSQDLSQRGGFTGELFF	TGCGCCAGCAGCCAAGATCTTTCTCAGCGGGGGGGTTTCACCGGGGAGCTGTTTTTT
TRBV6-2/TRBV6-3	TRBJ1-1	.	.	CASSYNVGGMYTEAFF	TGTGCCAGCAGTTACAACGTAGGGGGTATGTACACTGAAGCTTTCTTT
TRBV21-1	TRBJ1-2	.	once	CASSKEQVGDERYGYTF	TGTGCCAGCAGCAAAGAACAGGTCGGAGACGAGAGGTATGGCTACACCTTC
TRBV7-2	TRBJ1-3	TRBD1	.	CASSSTGTGVGNTIYF	TGTGCCAGCAGCTCTACCGGGACAGGGGTCGGAAACACCATATATTTT
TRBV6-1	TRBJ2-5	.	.	CASSDAKTGKETQYF	TGTGCCAGCAGTGACGCCAAGACAGGAAAAGAGACCCAGTACTTC
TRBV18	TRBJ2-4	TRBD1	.	CASSGLGGQGYDIQYF	TGTGCCAGCTCCGGCCTTGGGGGACAGGGGTATGACATTCAGTACTTC
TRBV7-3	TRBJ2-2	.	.	CASSPIQGRYTGELFF	TGTGCCAGCAGCCCGATACAGGGGAGGTACACCGGGGAGCTGTTTTTT
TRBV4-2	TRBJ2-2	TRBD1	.	CASSQQTGANTGELFF	TGTGCCAGCAGCCAACAGACAGGGGCGAACACCGGGGAGCTGTTTTTT
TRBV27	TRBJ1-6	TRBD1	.	CASRTARDRGKSPLHF	TGTGCCAGCAGGACAGCCCGGGACAGGGGGAAGTCACCCCTCCACTTT
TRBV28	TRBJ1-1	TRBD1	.	CASRTGTGHPEAFF	TGTGCCAGTAGGACCGGGACAGGGCATCCAGAGGCTTTCTTT
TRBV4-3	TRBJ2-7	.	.	CASSQDETYEQYF	TGCGCCAGCAGCCAAGACGAGACCTACGAGCAGTACTTC
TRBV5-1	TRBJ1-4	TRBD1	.	CASSFGTVNEKLFF	TGCGCCAGCAGCTTCGGGACAGTAAATGAAAAACTGTTTTTT